This is a list of T cell receptor beta chains from one sample in a study of CD8+ T cells in alopecia areata. The method was immunoSEQ multiplex PCR; TCRdb's version includes in-frame clones alone and lacks a portion of them. The sample includes about 210,000 clones, less than 45% of them seen just once. This sample comprised CD4+ T cells sorted from blood, obtained at roughly week 36, from a patient treated with tofacitinib. The receptors were sampled from a human donor with alopecia areata. The CDR3 runs from the conserved cysteine through the conserved F or W. A D gene is named only where the DNA matches it firmly. Clone size is given for some rows only: seen once, a few or many times, or a class if the clone is expanded.

CDR3nt,CDR3aa,abundance,j_gene,v_gene,d_gene
TGTGCCAGCAGACGGGACAGGAGGAACACTGAAGCTTTCTTT,CASRRDRRNTEAFF,.,TRBJ1-1,TRBV6-5,TRBD1
TGCAGCGCCCGACAGGGCCGAGGAGAGCAGTACTTC,CSARQGRGEQYF,few,TRBJ2-7,TRBV29-1,TRBD1
TGTGCCAGCAGCTTAGTTCTGGGAGAGACCCAGTACTTC,CASSLVLGETQYF,few,TRBJ2-5,TRBV7-2,.
TGCGCCAGCAGCTTGGAAGCGGGACCGCTCGTCTACGAGCAGTACTTC,CASSLEAGPLVYEQYF,.,TRBJ2-7,TRBV5-1,TRBD2
TGTGCCTGGAATCGGTTGACTGAAGCTTTCTTT,CAWNRLTEAFF,.,TRBJ1-1,TRBV30,.
TGTGCCAGCCGTACGAACAGGGGCCACGAGCAGTTCTTC,CASRTNRGHEQFF,.,TRBJ2-1,TRBV2,TRBD1
TGCGCCAGCAGCTTGGTCGGGGGTTGGACCTACGAGCAGTACTTC,CASSLVGGWTYEQYF,few,TRBJ2-7,TRBV5-1,.
TGTGCCAGCAGTTCCAGGGATTACGAGCAGTACTTC,CASSSRDYEQYF,.,TRBJ2-7,TRBV7-2,.
TGTGCCATCAGTTCGACAGGGCCGGCGGGGCACAATGAGCAGTTCTTC,CAISSTGPAGHNEQFF,few,TRBJ2-1,TRBV10-3,.
TGTGCCAGCAGCTCGGGGACTAGCGGGAGGCCGTACTTC,CASSSGTSGRPYF,.,TRBJ2-7,TRBV5-6,TRBD2
TGCGCCAGCAGCTTGGTGGCGGGGGACACAGATACGCAGTATTTT,CASSLVAGDTDTQYF,few,TRBJ2-3,TRBV5-1,TRBD2
TGTGCCTGGAGTAGAATTGAGTTGACCGGGGAGCTGTTTTTT,CAWSRIELTGELFF,.,TRBJ2-2,TRBV30,.
TGCAGCGTGAGGATGGCCGCGAACACTGAAGCTTTCTTT,CSVRMAANTEAFF,few,TRBJ1-1,TRBV29-1,.
TGTGCCAACAACCGGGACAGCAAAACTAACTATGGCTACACCTTC,CANNRDSKTNYGYTF,.,TRBJ1-2,TRBV2,TRBD1
TGTGCCACCAGCAGTGGTGGCTACAATGAGCAGTTCTTC,CATSSGGYNEQFF,once,TRBJ2-1,TRBV15,.
TGTGCCAGCTCACCACGCAGGGACGGCGAGCAGTACTTC,CASSPRRDGEQYF,.,TRBJ2-7,TRBV18,.
TGCGCCAGCAGCTTGTGGCTAGCGGGAGGGAGCTCCTACGAGCAGTACTTC,CASSLWLAGGSSYEQYF,few,TRBJ2-7,TRBV5-1,TRBD2
TGTGCCAGCAGCGATAGCGGGAGGAAGGGAGAGACCCAGTACTTC,CASSDSGRKGETQYF,.,TRBJ2-5,TRBV9,TRBD2
TGTGCCAGCAGCTCGTCTCCCGGTACATACGAGCAGTACTTC,CASSSSPGTYEQYF,.,TRBJ2-7,TRBV7-8,.
TGTGCCAGCAGCTTAGCGCGGTCAGCCGATAACTATGGCTACACCTTC,CASSLARSADNYGYTF,.,TRBJ1-2,TRBV11-1,.